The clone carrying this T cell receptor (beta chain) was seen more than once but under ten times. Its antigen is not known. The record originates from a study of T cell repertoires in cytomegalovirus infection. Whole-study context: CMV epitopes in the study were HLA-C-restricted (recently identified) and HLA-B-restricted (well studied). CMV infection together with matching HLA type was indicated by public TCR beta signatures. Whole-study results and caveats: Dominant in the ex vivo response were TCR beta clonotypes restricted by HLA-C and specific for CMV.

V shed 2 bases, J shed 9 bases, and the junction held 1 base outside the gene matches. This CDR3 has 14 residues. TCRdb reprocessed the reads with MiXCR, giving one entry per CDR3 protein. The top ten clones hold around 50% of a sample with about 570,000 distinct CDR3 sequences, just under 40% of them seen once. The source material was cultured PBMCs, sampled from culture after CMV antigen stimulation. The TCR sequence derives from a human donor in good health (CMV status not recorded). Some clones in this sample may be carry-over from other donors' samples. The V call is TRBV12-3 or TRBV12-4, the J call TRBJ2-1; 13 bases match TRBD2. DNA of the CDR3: TGTGCCAGCAGTTTAACTAGCGGGAGGGCTGAGCAGTTCTTC. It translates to CASSLTSGRAEQFF.